These 31 T cell receptor beta chains share one sample of origin, sequenced in a study of identical twins (dated by TCRdb to the mid-2010s). Library preparation was by 5' RACE. Sequencing relied on an Illumina HiSeq 2000. TCRdb trimmed public reads at Q25 via fastp, called clones via MiXCR and kept in-frame beta chains. Every CDR3 protein is listed once, alongside the most common genes and DNA of its rows. Counted in this sample were about 260,000 distinct CDR3 sequences; about 7% of them appeared once. The ten largest clones take up about 3.6% of the sample. These data were also filed under a second study, of yellow fever vaccine responses in identical twins.

The specimen was memory (CD45RO+) T cells sorted from blood. Read against the paper, the sample's cell subset or site label means: CD45RO+ enriched T cells. Receptor source: a woman aged 18-29 years in good health.

This clonotype was seen repeatedly, ten times or more. The chain joins TRBV28 to TRBJ1-5; unclear D gene. The CDR3 is 12 amino acids. CDR1 is MDHEN, CDR2 SYDVKM, per germline. The germline V and J ends were trimmed by 6 bases and 4 bases, with 7 bases remaining between them. In DNA form, the CDR3 reads TGTGCCAGCAGGTCCCCAAATCAGCCCCAGCATTTT. This encodes CASRSPNQPQHF.

This chain joins TRBV3-1 and TRBJ2-7; D ambiguous. Germline-derived CDR1 and CDR2 are LGHDT and YNNKEL (reference sequence). V lost 11 bases, J lost 2 bases, and 16 bases lay in between. The CDR3 covers 13 residues. This CDR3 is CALVVGRTYEQYV. The CDR3 DNA reads as TGTGCCCTTGTGGTCGGTAGAACCTACGAGCAGTACGTC.

This clonotype was found many times. V gene TRBV29-1 combines with J gene TRBJ1-5; no clear D gene. The CDR3 consists of 12 residues. In germline, CDR1 is SQVTM, CDR2 ANQGSEA. The V and J ends lost 4 bases and 1 base respectively, with 5 bases between them. The DNA for the CDR3 is TGCAGCGTTGCTGGGAGCAATCAGCCCCAGCATTTT. Its translation is CSVAGSNQPQHF.

This clonotype has just a few counts. The J gene is TRBJ1-5, the V gene TRBV10-3; TRBD1 matches 8 bases. The ends lost 7 bases at V and 7 bases at J; junction bases unmatched: 6. CDR1 is ENHRY, CDR2 SYGVKD, per germline. The CDR3 sequence is 13 residues long. The CDR3 is CAITDREGQPQHF. CDR3 coding DNA: TGTGCCATCACGGACAGGGAAGGACAGCCCCAGCATTTT.

The chain is built from TRBV10-2 and TRBJ2-3; 10 bases are shared with TRBD2. CDR1 is WSHSY, CDR2 SAAADI, per germline. This CDR3 has 15 amino acids. V gave up 3 bases and J gave up 3 bases; unmatched junction bases: 3. DNA of the CDR3: TGCGCCAGCAGTGATCCTAGCGGGAGTACAGATACGCAGTATTTT. Translating it yields CASSDPSGSTDTQYF.

In its sample, this clonotype was seen many times. The chain recombines TRBV11-2 with TRBJ2-1; D uncertain. V lost 2 bases, J lost 6 bases, and 11 bases lay in between. The germline CDR1 and CDR2 sequences are SGHAT and FQNNGV. CDR3 length: 14 residues. The CDR3 bases are TGTGCCAGCAGCTTATCCCGGGTTTTCAATGAGCAGTTCTTC. Residues: CASSLSRVFNEQFF.

This clonotype was seen a handful of times. This chain links TRBV7-2 with TRBJ2-2; 7 positions agree with TRBD1. The trim removed 6 bases at V and 7 bases at J, leaving 8 bases unmatched. The CDR3 loop spans 14 amino acids. CDR1 is SGHTA and CDR2 is FQGNSA in the germline V gene. The CDR3 reads CASRKQGLGGELFF. The CDR3 DNA reads as TGTGCCAGCAGGAAACAGGGGTTGGGCGGGGAGCTGTTTTTT.

This chain joins TRBV23-1 and TRBJ2-5; TRBD2 might be the D (5 bases). TRBV23-1 is given ORF status, its function remaining uncertain. With 6 bases removed from V and 7 bases from J, the gap between germline ends came to 9 bases. This CDR3 is built from 11 residues. CDR3 in DNA: TGCGCCAGCAGCCGAAGCGGGACCCAGTACTTC. It is translated as CASSRSGTQYF.

V usage is TRBV11-2 and J usage is TRBJ2-5, with a possible D match to TRBD1 (5 bases). Germline CDR1 SGHAT, CDR2 FQNNGV. The CDR3 has 12 amino acids. Trimming removed 8 bases at V and 2 bases at J, with 9 bases between. As DNA, the CDR3 is TGTGCCAGCGCCAGGGTTCAAGAGACCCAGTACTTC. Its translation is CASARVQETQYF.

The V and J genes are TRBV5-5 and TRBJ1-1; D call uncertain. Trimming shortened V by 4 bases and J by 7 bases, and 11 bases separated the two germline ends. The CDR3 covers 12 residues. Looked up from germline, CDR1 is SGHKS and CDR2 is YYEKEE (reference sequence). Written as DNA, the CDR3 is TGTGCCAGCAGCCCGAGACATGGTGAAGCTTTCTTT. Protein: CASSPRHGEAFF.

V and J are TRBV2 and TRBJ2-1, with 7 nucleotides matching TRBD1. Germline V lookup: CDR1 SNHLY, CDR2 FYNNEI. The CDR3 spans 14 residues. V lost 6 bases to trimming and J lost 2 bases; unmatched junction nucleotides: 4. CDR3 protein: CASSVQGAYNEQFF. The DNA of the CDR3 is TGTGCCAGCAGCGTTCAGGGGGCCTACAATGAGCAGTTCTTC.

The table lists this clonotype with many counts. The chain is built from TRBV12-3 or TRBV12-4 and TRBJ1-6; 7 nucleotides align to TRBD1. The CDR3 loop spans 15 amino acids. The ends lost 7 bases at V and 9 bases at J; junction bases unmatched: 12. The CDR3 DNA sequence: TGTGCCAGCACCTTGGGAGGGACAGAAAGTTCACCCCTCCACTTT. Translating gives CASTLGGTESSPLHF.

This clonotype was counted many times. The chain carries TRBV6-1 and TRBJ2-5; 7 nucleotides align to TRBD2. The V gene end was trimmed by 11 bases and the J gene end by 5 bases; junction bases not matched to a gene: 17. The CDR3 sequence is 15 residues long. Germline CDR1 is MNHNS and CDR2 is SASEGT. The CDR3 reads CAPWSPREGGETQYF. The CDR3 coding sequence is TGTGCCCCATGGTCCCCCAGGGAGGGAGGGGAGACCCAGTACTTC.

This clonotype has a handful of counts. The chain uses TRBV6-5 and TRBJ1-2; D unclear. CDR1 is MNHEY and CDR2 is SVGAGI in the germline V gene. This CDR3 contains 12 residues. V was shortened by 6 bases and J by 0 bases, with 5 bases between the two germline ends. CDR3: CASSYTNYGYTF. CDR3 DNA: TGTGCCAGCAGCTATACTAACTATGGCTACACCTTC.

The table lists this clonotype with a few counts. CDR3 loop: CASSLGQGASPGANVLTF. Here the CDR3 DNA reads TGTGCCAGCAGCCTAGGACAGGGGGCTTCACCTGGGGCCAACGTCCTGACTTTC. This rearrangement joins TRBV4-2 to TRBJ2-6; 11 bases are shared with TRBD1. V trimming: 4 bases; J trimming: 2 bases; junction bases outside the gene matches: 7. CDR1 and CDR2 from the germline V gene are LGHNA and YNFKEQ. CDR3 size: 18 residues.

This clonotype was counted ten times or more. J is TRBJ1-1 and V is TRBV6-6; a weak D match, TRBD1 (6 bases). From germline, CDR1 is MNHNY and CDR2 SVGAGI (reference sequence). The CDR3 loop spans 10 amino acids. V gave up 6 bases and J gave up 7 bases, with 6 bases separating them. The CDR3 DNA reads TGTGCCAGCAGGGACAGTGAAGCTTTCTTT. Translation: CASRDSEAFF.

Many counts were recorded for this clonotype. V and J are TRBV27 and TRBJ2-2, with D unresolved. V shed 1 base and J shed 3 bases, with 9 bases lying between them. The germline CDR1 and CDR2 sequences are MNHEY and SMNVEV (reference sequence). This CDR3 has 15 amino acids. The CDR3 nucleotides are TGTGCCAGCAGTTTATATCGACCGGACACCGGGGAGCTGTTTTTT. Translated: CASSLYRPDTGELFF.

This clonotype occurred many times. The chain combines TRBV9 with TRBJ2-1; 7 bases match TRBD2. The CDR3 sequence is 15 residues long. Germline V gene data show CDR1 as SGDLS and CDR2 as YYNGEE. The ends lost 4 bases at V and 4 bases at J; junction bases unmatched: 8. CDR3 sequence reads: CASSPSGLPYNEQFF. For the CDR3, the DNA is TGTGCCAGCAGCCCGTCGGGACTACCATACAATGAGCAGTTCTTC.

This clonotype was detected only a few times. This rearrangement joins TRBV7-2 to TRBJ1-1; no reliable D call. The CDR3 covers 14 residues. Germline assignment: CDR1 SGHTA and CDR2 FQGNSA. Trimming shortened V by 4 bases and J by 2 bases, and 11 bases separated the two germline ends. The CDR3 sequence is CASSWEGRNTEAFF. The CDR3, as DNA: TGTGCCAGCAGCTGGGAAGGGCGAAACACTGAAGCTTTCTTT.

The rearrangement uses TRBV7-9 and TRBJ2-3; D is unresolved. This CDR3 region has 16 residues. Germline CDR1 reads SEHNR; CDR2 reads FQNEAQ (reference sequence). Between the trimmed V and J ends, which lost 5 bases and 0 bases, there was a span of 15 bases. The CDR3 loop is CASSPNIPASTDTQYF. CDR3 bases: TGTGCCAGCAGCCCCAACATCCCGGCAAGCACAGATACGCAGTATTTT.

This clonotype was counted between two and nine times. The genes are TRBV9 and TRBJ2-1; weak D call: TRBD2 (6 bases). The germline V gene has CDR1 SGDLS and CDR2 YYNGEE. With 0 bases removed from V and 6 bases from J, the gap between germline ends came to 13 bases. This CDR3 spans 15 amino acids. The CDR3 region is CASSVAGTGSNEQFF. As DNA, the CDR3 is TGTGCCAGCAGCGTAGCGGGGACTGGCAGCAATGAGCAGTTCTTC.

The rearrangement joins TRBV29-1 to TRBJ2-2; tentatively, D is TRBD1 or TRBD2 (5 bases each). CDR1 is SQVTM and CDR2 is ANQGSEA in the germline V gene. The CDR3 runs to 14 residues. The CDR3 nucleotides read TGCAGTTACCAGGGACGGACGAACACCGGGGAGCTGTTTTTT. The encoded protein is CSYQGRTNTGELFF.

The chain's CDR3 is CASSAPRGGHETQYF. The CDR3 DNA follows: TGTGCCAGCAGTGCCCCGCGCGGGGGGCATGAGACCCAGTACTTC. J is TRBJ2-5 and V is TRBV28; TRBD2 agrees at 8 bases. The CDR3 sequence is 15 residues long. Germline V CDR1 and CDR2: MDHEN, SYDVKM. V lost 5 bases and J lost 5; bases outside the gene matches: 10.

The rearrangement links TRBV4-2 to TRBJ2-1; 8 bases are a match to TRBD2. V gave up 4 bases and J gave up 2 bases; unmatched junction bases: 7. The length of the CDR3 is 16 residues. Per the germline V gene, CDR1 is LGHNA and CDR2 is YNFKEQ. The CDR3 protein is CASSRETGGAYNEQFF. CDR3 sequence (DNA): TGTGCCAGCAGCCGAGAGACGGGGGGGGCCTACAATGAGCAGTTCTTC.

This clonotype was counted between two and nine times. The chain couples TRBV18 to TRBJ2-1, with 12 bases aligning to TRBD2. Trimming at V came to 5 bases and at J to 7 bases, leaving 6 bases not matched to a gene. The germline CDR1 and CDR2 sequences are KGHSH and LQKENI. The CDR3 runs 15 residues. CDR3 DNA sequence: TGTGCCAGCTCAGCACTAGCGGGAGGTGAGAATGAGCAGTTCTTC. Amino acid sequence: CASSALAGGENEQFF.

CDR3 residues: CASSEGRGRSYEQYV. The CDR3 DNA reads TGTGCCAGCAGCGAAGGAAGGGGGCGTTCCTACGAGCAGTACGTC. The rearrangement uses TRBV6-1 and TRBJ2-7; 7 bases are shared with TRBD1. This CDR3 region has 15 residues. Germline V lookup: CDR1 MNHNS, CDR2 SASEGT.

This clonotype was counted only a few times. The rearrangement links TRBV20-1 to TRBJ2-7, with TRBD1 matching over 10 bases. The CDR3 extends over 15 amino acids. V lost 3 bases, J lost 3 bases, and 8 bases stayed unmatched. CDR1 is DFQATT, CDR2 SNEGSKA, per germline (reference sequence). CDR3 sequence reads: CSASPWGQGHYEQYF. For the CDR3, the DNA is TGCAGTGCTAGCCCTTGGGGACAGGGGCACTACGAGCAGTACTTC.

This clonotype was observed a handful of times. Written as DNA, the CDR3 is TGTGCCAGCAGTAGACAGGGAAGGACTAATGAAAAACTGTTTTTT. Encoded protein: CASSRQGRTNEKLFF. The chain has TRBV6-1 and TRBJ1-4; TRBD1 matches 7 bases. Germline values: CDR1 MNHNS, CDR2 SASEGT. CDR3 length: 15 amino acids. V dropped 5 bases and J dropped 2; count of bases not matched to a gene: 5.

J is TRBJ1-2 and V is TRBV20-1, with D perhaps matching TRBD1 (5 bases). Between the trimmed V and J ends, which lost 2 bases and 6 bases, there was a span of 16 bases. This CDR3 comprises 14 residues. The germline V gene encodes CDR1 DFQATT and CDR2 SNEGSKA (reference sequence). The CDR3 nucleotides read TGCAGTGCTAGATTCAGGGCCTCTGGGGATGGCTACACCTTC. Its protein product is CSARFRASGDGYTF.

V and J are TRBV7-2 and TRBJ2-7, with TRBD1 matching over 8 bases. This CDR3 comprises 13 residues. CDR1 SGHTA and CDR2 FQGNSA come from the germline V gene. J was trimmed by 1 base and V by 8 bases; bases with no gene match: 4. The DNA of the CDR3 is TGTGCCAGCGGAGGACAGGGATCCTACGAGCAGTACTTC. As protein: CASGGQGSYEQYF.

This clonotype was recorded only once. This chain links TRBV18 with TRBJ2-7, with TRBD1 matching 10 bases. Germline assignment: CDR1 KGHSH and CDR2 LQKENI. The V and J ends lost 1 base and 2 bases, in that order; junction bases with no gene match: 8. The CDR3 is 17 amino acids. In DNA, the CDR3 is TGTGCCAGCTCACCACTCACCCCGGGACAGGGGACCTACGAGCAGTACTTC. It encodes CASSPLTPGQGTYEQYF.